This T cell receptor (beta chain) comes out of a study of vaccination effects on CD4 cells after COVID-19. Background on the study: Relative to the second dose, post-vaccine samples were obtained a median of 72 days later.

Comments on this clone: The antigen is not known.

Here immunoSEQ multiplex PCR was the method, and the copy in TCRdb shows in-frame clones only, minus some. In the table there are approximately 29,000 clones, around 79% of which are singletons. Findings of the study overall: Healthy vaccine recipients' vaccine-induced clones were almost all SARS-CoV-2 mono-reactive. Clones of infection and vaccine origin contracted markedly late after vaccination.

Per the germline V gene, CDR1 is SGHVS and CDR2 is FQNEAQ. Trimming pared 1 base from V and 6 bases from J, leaving 9 bases between. The CDR3 totals 13 residues. Pools of viral peptides were used by the ViraFEST assay to expand antigen-specific CD4+ T cells ahead of sequencing. When nine to ten days of culture had elapsed, CD4+ T cells were isolated. Everyone in the study got two shots of either the BNT162b2 or mRNA-1273 vaccine. Vaccinees lacked prior SARS-CoV-2 infection and tested negative for nucleocapsid antibodies. The chain joins TRBV7-8 to TRBJ1-1; weak D call: TRBD1 (5 bases). The sequence came from a human donor who received a COVID-19 vaccine. The sample consisted of CD4+ T cells from PBMCs cultured with HCoV-NL63 spike peptides, taken after COVID-19 vaccination. CDR3 DNA: TGTGCCAGCAGCTTAGTGGGAGGGGCTGAAGCTTTCTTT. Translation: CASSLVGGAEAFF.